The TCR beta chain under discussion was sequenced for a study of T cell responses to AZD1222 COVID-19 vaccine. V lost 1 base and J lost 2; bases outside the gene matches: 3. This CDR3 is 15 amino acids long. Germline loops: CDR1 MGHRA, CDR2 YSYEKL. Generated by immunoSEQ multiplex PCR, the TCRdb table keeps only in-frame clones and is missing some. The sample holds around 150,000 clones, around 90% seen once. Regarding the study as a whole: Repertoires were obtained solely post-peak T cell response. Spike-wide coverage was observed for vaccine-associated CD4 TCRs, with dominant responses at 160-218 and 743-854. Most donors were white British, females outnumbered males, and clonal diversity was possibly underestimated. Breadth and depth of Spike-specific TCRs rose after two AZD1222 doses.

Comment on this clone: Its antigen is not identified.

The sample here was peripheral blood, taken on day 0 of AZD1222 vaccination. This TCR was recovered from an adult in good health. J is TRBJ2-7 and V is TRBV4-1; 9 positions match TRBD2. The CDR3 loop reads CASSQVLAGPYEQYF. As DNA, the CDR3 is TGCGCCAGCAGCCAAGTCCTAGCGGGGCCCTACGAGCAGTACTTC.